This T cell receptor beta chain was profiled in a study of blood T cell repertoires in COVID-19. The CDR3 extends over 16 amino acids. CDR1 SGHRS and CDR2 YFSETQ come from the germline V gene. Losses at the gene ends were 4 bases for V and 2 bases for J; bases not matched to a gene: 8. Sequencing used immunoSEQ multiplex PCR; TCRdb keeps in-frame clones, though not all of them. The table includes about 500,000 clones, 85% to 90% detected once. The chain joins TRBV5-1 to TRBJ2-7, with 11 bases lining up with TRBD2. The source material was peripheral blood. This receptor was identified in a woman in her forties or fifties with COVID-19, enrolled during active disease. Here the CDR3 reads CASSGGLAAQAYEQYF. In nucleotides, the CDR3 is TGCGCCAGCAGCGGGGGACTAGCGGCCCAGGCCTACGAGCAGTACTTC. Together with reference TRBV5-1 and TRBJ2-7, the CDR3 gives the full variable domain: KAGVTQTPRYLIKTRGQQVTLSCSPISGHRSVSWYQQTPGQGLQFLFEYFSETQRNKGNFPGRFSGRQFSNSRSEMNVSTLELGDSALYLCASSGGLAAQAYEQYFGPGTRLTVT.